This is a list of T cell receptor beta chains from one sample in a study of shared clonotypes between healthy human individuals. Assay: immunoSEQ multiplex PCR; the TCRdb copy retains only in-frame clones and omits some. The table records 950,000 to 1,300,000 clones, approximately 72% of them present only once. Sequencing input: memory CD4+ T cells sorted from blood. The receptor source for this set is a man in his late teens or twenties in good health. The conserved cysteine and the conserved F or W are not part of the CDR3 here. Rows may omit the clone size; those that give it use once, few, many or a size class.

J gene	clone size	V gene	CDR3 protein
TRBJ1-2	.	TRBV5-4	ASSLGQSNYGYT
TRBJ2-1	few	TRBV10-3	AISGTSGSPVLDEQF
TRBJ2-5	.	TRBV6-6	ASRKQGLQETQY
TRBJ1-5	.	TRBV28	ASSGPGRQQPQH
TRBJ2-3	.	TRBV30	AWGEGRDTQY
TRBJ1-2	.	TRBV7-2	ASSSSAGGKGYT
TRBJ1-5	once	TRBV2	ASSGQGRNQPQH
TRBJ2-2	once	TRBV5-1	ASSPTGDTGELF
TRBJ2-4	.	TRBV18	ASSPLNGQNEGIQY
TRBJ1-5	once	TRBV23-1	ASSQSRRTGLRNQPQH